This TCR beta chain was sequenced in a study of early T cells in non-severe SARS-CoV-2 infection. About the research overall: It was bulk RNA from unsorted whole blood that was sequenced, and the chains were unpaired. Whole-study findings and limits: The matching step, a VDJdb search, favored anti-spike CD8 responses and missed private and CD4 specificities.

With 2 bases clipped from V and 0 bases from J, the junction kept 18 bases outside the gene matches. Per germline, CDR1 SGHVS and CDR2 FQNEAQ. CDR3 length: 21 residues. The TCR library protocol was used to attach unique molecular identifiers. These identifiers were attached to individual cDNA molecules. TCRdb analysed the 5' RACE reads with MiXCR anew, one entry per CDR3 protein. The data hold 85,000 to 90,000 distinct CDR3 sequences, with 12% to 15% observed a single time. This clonotype was recorded at least ten times. Its matching antigen is unknown. The sequence derives from an adult who was a healthcare worker with PCR-confirmed SARS-CoV-2 infection or an uninfected control (not recorded which). Material: whole blood. The chain has TRBV7-8 and TRBJ2-7, with 11 bases lining up with TRBD2. CDR3 amino acids: CASSLYPSASGGLASSYEQYF. The CDR3 nucleotides read TGTGCCAGCAGCTTATATCCCTCCGCTAGCGGGGGGCTTGCAAGCTCCTACGAGCAGTACTTC.